This TCR beta chain was captured by sequencing in a study of read filtering for tumor transcriptome and immune sequencing. About the study: Revised staging placed eight or nine patients in R-ISS I, about 15 in II, more than five in III. Whole-transcriptome libraries were prepared after DNase treatment. Whole-study results and caveats: Compared with RNA-seq, IR-seq gave much higher clonotype depth and reliability. The sorted CD138-negative fraction was a mixed bone marrow immune population, not purified T cells.

In this sample, this clonotype turned up many times. Its antigen remains unidentified. One end of the junction is discordant with germline, which a read error may explain. In germline, CDR1 is MNHEY, CDR2 SVGAGI. This CDR3 region has 11 residues. From around 0.4 ug of RNA, a library with molecular barcoded alpha/delta and beta/gamma adaptors was made. TCRdb redid the calling of the reads with MiXCR, one entry per CDR3 protein. The sample carries around 44,000 distinct CDR3 sequences, around 15% recorded once. The clonotype originates from a donor aged 40 or older with multiple myeloma. Sample: a population of CD138-negative cells sorted from bone marrow. V usage is TRBV6-5 and J usage is TRBJ1-4; possible D gene TRBD1, 5 bases. CDR3 sequence: CASRNEGSWYF. Written as DNA, the CDR3 is TGTGCCAGCAGGAACGAGGGGTCCTGGTATTTT.